This T cell receptor (beta chain) was identified in a study of graft-versus-host responses after intestinal transplantation. Study background: Recipients underwent multivisceral, liver-intestinal, or isolated intestinal transplants. Anti-thymocyte globulin served as induction for all recipients, who then took tacrolimus and steroids for three to four years.

Clones were read by immunoSEQ multiplex PCR, and TCRdb kept only the in-frame ones, dropping some. Among tens of thousands of clones listed, around 96% were seen once. Comments on this clone: The antigen is not known.

The CDR3 loop spans 15 amino acids. CDR1 is MNHNY and CDR2 is SVGAGI in the germline V gene (reference sequence). V was shortened by 6 bases and J by 2 bases, with 16 bases between the two germline ends. Study-wide findings and caveats: Where graft-donor T cell macrochimerism was present, patients had high graft-versus-host to host-versus-graft clonal ratios in allografts. GvH clones were found in recipient marrow; some appeared first in ileum or blood.

The sequencing used unstimulated CD8+ T cells sorted from spleen or lymph node cells, collected before intestinal transplant. This clonotype originated in a human donor who received an intestinal transplant. The gene calls are TRBV6-6 and TRBJ1-2; D is perhaps TRBD1 (5 bases). CDR3 in DNA: TGTGCCAGCAGCCCTGCCCGGGACGGAAACTATGGCTACACCTTC. It translates to CASSPARDGNYGYTF.